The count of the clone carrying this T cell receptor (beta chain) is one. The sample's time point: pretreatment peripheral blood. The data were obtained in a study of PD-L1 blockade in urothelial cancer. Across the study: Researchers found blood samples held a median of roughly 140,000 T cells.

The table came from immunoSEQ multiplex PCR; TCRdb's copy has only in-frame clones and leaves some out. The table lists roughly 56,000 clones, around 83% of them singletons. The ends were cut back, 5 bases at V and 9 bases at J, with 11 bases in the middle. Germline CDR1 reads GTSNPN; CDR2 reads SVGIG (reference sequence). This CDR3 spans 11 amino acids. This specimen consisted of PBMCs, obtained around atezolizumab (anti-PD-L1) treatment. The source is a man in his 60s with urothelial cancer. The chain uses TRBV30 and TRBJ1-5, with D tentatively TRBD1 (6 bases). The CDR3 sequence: CAWGGGGPQHF. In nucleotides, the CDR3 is TGTGCCTGGGGGGGAGGGGGGCCCCAGCATTTT.